This TCR beta chain is from a study of shared clonotypes between healthy human individuals. Study summary: Each donor had three CD4 naive, three CD4 memory, two CD8 naive and one CD8 memory plate.

Splitting the CD4+ cells yielded a CD45RA+ naive subset and a CD45RA-negative memory subset. Study-level results: With few donors, the genetic and exposure-history diversity represented was limited.

This CDR3 comprises 16 residues. Sorted-subset replicate PCR reactions were performed with approximately 200 ng DNA, corresponding to tens of thousands of T cell genomes. The protocol was immunoSEQ multiplex PCR, while the TCRdb copy is restricted to in-frame clones and leaves out a portion. Seen here are under 1,100,000 clones, more than 60% observed once, and the top ten hold 1.5%. This clone was observed a few times. The antigen is not known. This chain links TRBV21-1 with TRBJ2-2. TRBV21-1 is shown as a pseudogene. The source of this sequence is a young man in good health. Material for sequencing was memory CD4+ T cells sorted from blood. Regarding subset: CD45RA-negative fraction. The CDR3 region has the DNA TGTGCCAGCAGCAAAGGTCCGATAGGTCTCACCGGGGAGCTGTTTTTT. Translating gives CASSKGPIGLTGELFF.